Presented here are 28 T cell receptor beta chains from one specimen sequenced in a study of shared clonotypes between healthy human individuals. The repertoire was sequenced with immunoSEQ multiplex PCR; TCRdb's copy has only in-frame clones and lacks some. The table lists around 2.5 million clones, approximately 93% of them singletons. Sequenced: naive CD4+ T cells from PBMCs. Specified subset: CD45RA+ positively selected. Receptors were obtained from a young man in good health. Some clones in this sample may be carry-over from other donors' samples.

V usage is TRBV6-5 and J usage is TRBJ2-1; the D gene could be TRBD1 or TRBD2 (6 bases each). The CDR3 consists of 16 residues. Trimming cost V 2 bases and J 5 bases, with 16 bases left between them. CDR1 is MNHEY, CDR2 SVGAGI, per germline. DNA for the CDR3: TGTGCCAGCAGTTACGCTTCGACTAGGGGGGACAATGAGCAGTTCTTC. Encoded protein: CASSYASTRGDNEQFF.

As concerns this clone: At one of its ends the junction is not consistent with the germline gene, which may arise from a read error. The J gene is TRBJ2-5, the V gene TRBV7-2; TRBD2 aligns across 12 bases. The germline V gene encodes CDR1 SGHTA and CDR2 FQGNSA. The CDR3 is made up of 15 amino acids. The CDR3: CASSLAGGTPETQYF. The CDR3 coding sequence is TGTGCCAGCAGCCTAGCGGGAGGGACACCGGAGACCCAGTACTTC.

The rearrangement joins TRBV28 to TRBJ2-7, with D maybe TRBD2 (6 bases). The CDR3 has 14 residues. Trimming removed 3 bases from V and 2 bases from J, with 11 bases in between. The V gene's germline CDR1 is MDHEN and CDR2 SYDVKM. The CDR3: CASSFHGGAYEQYF. CDR3 nucleotides: TGTGCCAGCAGTTTTCATGGCGGGGCCTACGAGCAGTACTTC.

Remarks on this clone: The same CDR3 also results from other DNA sequences found in this sample. J is TRBJ2-7 and V is TRBV7-9, with D maybe TRBD1 (6 bases). Germline CDR1 SEHNR, CDR2 FQNEAQ (reference sequence). The V end was cut by 1 base, the J end by 1 base, with 11 bases between. The CDR3 runs to 15 residues. CDR3 protein: CASSLGRGSSYEQYF. For the CDR3, the DNA is TGTGCCAGCAGCTTAGGCAGGGGATCGTCCTACGAGCAGTACTTC.

This chain connects TRBV6-5 to TRBJ2-7; D is ambiguous. V was clipped by 5 bases and J by 6 bases, with 14 bases between them. CDR3 size: 13 residues. The germline V gene has CDR1 MNHEY and CDR2 SVGAGI. The CDR3 here is CASSPSPLGEQYF. The CDR3 DNA reads TGTGCCAGCAGTCCATCCCCCTTAGGCGAGCAGTACTTC.

This chain joins TRBV9 and TRBJ1-1, with D unresolved. Trimming removed 3 bases from V and 4 bases from J, with 16 bases in between. Germline assignment: CDR1 SGDLS and CDR2 YYNGEE. The CDR3 extends over 15 amino acids. In DNA, the CDR3 is TGTGCCAGCAGCGCTCTAACGAGTCCGGGCACTGAAGCTTTCTTT. Translated, it gives CASSALTSPGTEAFF. Based on the CDR3 plus reference TRBV9 and TRBJ1-1, the full variable domain is DSGVTQTPKHLITATGQRVTLRCSPRSGDLSVYWYQQSLDQGLQFLIQYYNGEERAKGNILERFSAQQFPDLHSELNLSSLELGDSALYFCASSALTSPGTEAFFGQGTRLTVV.

The genes are TRBV30 and TRBJ2-1, with D possibly being TRBD1 (6 bases). Trimming stripped 4 bases from V and 1 base from J, with 14 bases between. From germline, CDR1 is GTSNPN and CDR2 SVGIG (reference sequence). The CDR3 runs to 15 residues. The CDR3 DNA sequence: TGTGCCTGGACCCAGGGGTTATCATCCTACAATGAGCAGTTCTTC. Its translation is CAWTQGLSSYNEQFF.

To note about this clone: Distinct nucleotide sequences in the sample also encode this CDR3. The gene calls are TRBV7-9 and TRBJ1-5; tentative D call: TRBD1 (6 bases). The CDR3 runs to 15 residues. V gave up 5 bases and J gave up 1 base, with 12 bases separating them. Germline CDR1 reads SEHNR; CDR2 reads FQNEAQ (reference sequence). CDR3 region: CASSPRGGSNQPQHF. The CDR3, as DNA: TGTGCCAGCAGCCCTCGGGGGGGCAGCAATCAGCCCCAGCATTTT.

CDR3 in DNA: TGTGCCAGCAGCCGGAATCGGGACAGAGCCTACGAGCAGTACTTC. Its translation: CASSRNRDRAYEQYF. The chain joins TRBV4-2 to TRBJ2-7, with TRBD1 matching over 7 bases. CDR3 length: 15 residues. The trim removed 4 bases at V and 2 bases at J, leaving 8 bases unmatched. The germline V gene has CDR1 LGHNA and CDR2 YNFKEQ.

V gene TRBV28 combines with J gene TRBJ1-1, with a tentative D call TRBD1 (5 bases). This CDR3 has 14 residues. V gave up 6 bases and J gave up 6 bases, with 17 bases separating them. CDR1 MDHEN and CDR2 SYDVKM come from the germline V gene. The CDR3 bases are TGTGCCAGCAGCGTCCAACGGGGGATAGCTGAAGCTTTCTTT. Translating it yields CASSVQRGIAEAFF.

On this clone: Within the sample, other DNA sequences also encode this same CDR3. The chain joins TRBV29-1 to TRBJ1-1; D not certain. V lost 3 bases, J lost 1 base, and 3 bases lay in between. The CDR3 is 11 residues long. Per germline, CDR1 SQVTM and CDR2 ANQGSEA. CDR3 protein: CSVDKNTEAFF. Written as DNA, the CDR3 is TGCAGCGTTGATAAGAACACTGAAGCTTTCTTT.

The rearrangement links TRBV5-1 to TRBJ2-4; weak D call: TRBD2 (5 bases). The germline CDR1 and CDR2 sequences are SGHRS and YFSETQ. The V end was cut by 0 bases, the J end by 0 bases, with 10 bases between. This CDR3 region has 16 residues. The CDR3 protein is CASSLAVGLAKNIQYF. For the CDR3, the DNA is TGCGCCAGCAGCTTGGCGGTAGGACTAGCCAAAAACATTCAGTACTTC. Using reference TRBV5-1 and TRBJ2-4 for the parts outside the CDR3, the full variable domain is KAGVTQTPRYLIKTRGQQVTLSCSPISGHRSVSWYQQTPGQGLQFLFEYFSETQRNKGNFPGRFSGRQFSNSRSEMNVSTLELGDSALYLCASSLAVGLAKNIQYFGAGTRLSVL.

CDR3 DNA: TGTGCCAGCAGTCCCGGGACAGGGGGCACTGAAGCTTTCTTT. This codes for CASSPGTGGTEAFF. This chain links TRBV27 with TRBJ1-1; 11 bases are shared with TRBD1. This CDR3 has 14 residues. Trimming removed 5 bases from V and 4 bases from J; junction bases left unmatched: 3. The germline V gene has CDR1 MNHEY and CDR2 SMNVEV (reference sequence).

The rearrangement joins TRBV14 to TRBJ1-4; the D is unclear. This CDR3 is built from 14 residues. V lost 3 bases and J lost 7, with 12 bases in between. Germline loops: CDR1 SGHDN, CDR2 FVKESK. The CDR3 sequence: CASSHVAPAEKLFF. Written as DNA, the CDR3 is TGTGCCAGCAGCCATGTTGCCCCCGCTGAAAAACTGTTTTTT.

The V call is TRBV6-5, the J call TRBJ2-7, with TRBD2 matching 8 bases. V shed 2 bases, J shed 4 bases, and the junction held 7 bases outside the gene matches. The CDR3 runs to 15 residues. The germline V gene has CDR1 MNHEY and CDR2 SVGAGI. CDR3 protein: CASSYAASGPYEQYF. The CDR3 DNA sequence: TGTGCCAGCAGTTACGCAGCTAGCGGGCCTTACGAGCAGTACTTC.

This clone is a singleton in its sample. V and J are TRBV30 and TRBJ1-5; a weak D match, TRBD1 (5 bases). This CDR3 contains 12 residues. CDR1 is GTSNPN and CDR2 is SVGIG in the germline V gene (reference sequence). The germline V and J ends were trimmed by 6 bases and 4 bases, with 10 bases remaining between them. The DNA of the CDR3 is TGTGCCTGCGGGACTGATAATCAGCCCCAGCATTTT. Amino acids: CACGTDNQPQHF.

A word on this clone: This same CDR3 is encoded by further DNA sequences in the sample. This chain connects TRBV7-2 to TRBJ2-7; 10 bases are a match to TRBD2. The CDR3 is 15 amino acids. With V trimmed by 1 base and J by 7 bases, 7 bases remained unmatched. The V gene's germline CDR1 is SGHTA and CDR2 FQGNSA. The CDR3 reads CASSLGLAGVREQYF. As DNA, the CDR3 is TGTGCCAGCAGCTTAGGGCTAGCGGGAGTGAGGGAGCAGTACTTC.

V gene TRBV5-1 combines with J gene TRBJ1-2, with D perhaps matching TRBD1 (6 bases). Between the trimmed V and J ends, which lost 3 bases and 4 bases, there was a span of 16 bases. This CDR3 contains 15 residues. The V gene's germline CDR1 is SGHRS and CDR2 YFSETQ. The CDR3 protein is CASSSGAQGIYGYTF. CDR3 DNA sequence: TGCGCCAGCAGCTCCGGGGCCCAGGGGATCTATGGCTACACCTTC.

The rearrangement joins TRBV7-9 to TRBJ2-3; TRBD2 matches 10 bases. The germline CDR1 and CDR2 sequences are SEHNR and FQNEAQ (reference sequence). V was clipped by 3 bases and J by 0 bases; unmatched bases: 6. This CDR3 contains 17 residues. As DNA, the CDR3 is TGTGCCAGCAGCTTGGCGACTAGCGGGCCTAGCACAGATACGCAGTATTTT. Protein product: CASSLATSGPSTDTQYF.

The genes are TRBV29-1 and TRBJ1-3, with D possibly TRBD1 on 6 matching bases. V lost 5 bases and J 0 bases, leaving 8 bases between the germline ends. CDR3 length: 13 residues. In germline, CDR1 is SQVTM, CDR2 ANQGSEA. The CDR3 sequence: CSVQTGSGNTIYF. In DNA, the CDR3 is TGCAGCGTTCAGACAGGCTCTGGAAACACCATATATTTT.

The V gene is TRBV28, the J gene TRBJ1-1; a possible D gene is TRBD1 (5 bases). The CDR3 loop spans 14 amino acids. The germline V and J ends were trimmed by 2 bases and 0 bases, with 7 bases remaining between them. Germline V lookup: CDR1 MDHEN, CDR2 SYDVKM. The CDR3 loop reads CASSLQGMNTEAFF. The DNA of the CDR3 is TGTGCCAGCAGTTTACAGGGAATGAACACTGAAGCTTTCTTT.

The CDR3 DNA reads TGCGCCAGCAGCTTGGGGGCCGGACTACCAAACACCGGGGAGCTGTTTTTT. Protein product: CASSLGAGLPNTGELFF. The V call is TRBV5-1, the J call TRBJ2-2; tentative D call: TRBD2 (6 bases). The germline V gene has CDR1 SGHRS and CDR2 YFSETQ. V dropped 0 bases and J dropped 2 bases, with 14 bases sitting between them. This CDR3 spans 17 amino acids.

This clone occurred once. The rearrangement joins TRBV29-1 to TRBJ1-1; D remains unclear. CDR3 size: 10 residues. CDR1 is SQVTM and CDR2 is ANQGSEA in the germline V gene. V lost 4 bases, J lost 11 bases, and 11 bases lay in between. The CDR3 region has the DNA TGCAGCGTTGGTTATACTACTGCTTTCTTT. Translated, it gives CSVGYTTAFF.

The chain joins TRBV5-1 to TRBJ2-7; D is possibly TRBD1 (5 bases). V was cut by 4 bases and J by 3 bases, with 20 bases left in between. The CDR3 is 16 amino acids. Germline values: CDR1 SGHRS, CDR2 YFSETQ. The CDR3, as DNA: TGCGCCAGCAGCAGGGGTCCGGCTATATCATACTACGAGCAGTACTTC. Its protein product is CASSRGPAISYYEQYF.

V gene TRBV5-1 combines with J gene TRBJ2-5, with TRBD1 as a possible D gene (6 bases). Germline V gene sequence: CDR1 SGHRS, CDR2 YFSETQ. Trimming shortened V by 2 bases and J by 2 bases, and 13 bases separated the two germline ends. This CDR3 has 15 amino acids. This CDR3 is CASSFKQGMQETQYF. CDR3 in DNA: TGCGCCAGCAGCTTCAAGCAGGGGATGCAAGAGACCCAGTACTTC.

As regards this clone: This sequence may be a read error, since a much larger clone differs from it by one base. The same CDR3 can be traced to other DNA sequences in this sample. The V call is TRBV28, the J call TRBJ1-5; no clear D. Trimming left V 3 bases short and J 4 bases short, with 4 bases between. Germline CDR1 MDHEN, CDR2 SYDVKM. The CDR3 runs 12 residues. Written as DNA, the CDR3 is TGTGCCAGCAGTTTGAGGAATCAGCCCCAGCATTTT. Translated, it gives CASSLRNQPQHF. The entire variable domain, with the rest obtained from reference TRBV28 and TRBJ1-5, is as follows: DVKVTQSSRYLVKRTGEKVFLECVQDMDHENMFWYRQDPGLGLRLIYFSYDVKMKEKGDIPEGYSVSREKKERFSLILESASTNQTSMYLCASSLRNQPQHFGDGTRLSIL.

In DNA, the CDR3 is TGTGCCATCAGTGAGTGGGAGCTGGTGGCCGGGGGGTCCTACGAGCAGTACTTC. This encodes CAISEWELVAGGSYEQYF. V gene TRBV10-3 combines with J gene TRBJ2-7, with 7 nucleotides matching TRBD2. The length of the CDR3 is 18 residues. Per germline, CDR1 ENHRY and CDR2 SYGVKD. J was trimmed by 1 base and V by 1 base; bases with no gene match: 13.

The chain is built from TRBV7-8 and TRBJ1-3; D unclear. The CDR3 runs 13 residues. Trimming shortened V by 5 bases and J by 2 bases, and 7 bases separated the two germline ends. CDR1 and CDR2 from the germline V gene are SGHVS and FQNEAQ. The CDR3 nucleotides are TGTGCCAGCAGCCCAAGGCCTGGAAACACCATATATTTT. Its translation is CASSPRPGNTIYF.